The rows below give T cell receptor beta chains drawn from one sample of a study of cytomegalovirus exposure and HLA in healthy donors. Method: immunoSEQ multiplex PCR; TCRdb's copy keeps in-frame clones and lacks some. Of roughly 140,000 clones in the sample, about 80% are singletons; the top ten hold approximately 5.1%. Sequencing was performed on PBMCs. The receptors were sampled from a male donor in good health and CMV-seronegative. Each CDR3 is given with its conserved first and last residue. D genes are given only for firm matches. Expanded clones are given a class, and other clones once, few, many or no size at all.

NA | NA | TRBJ2-5 | TRBV2 | TGTGCCAGCAGGCCTCGGGTTTCGGAGACCCAGTACTTC | CASRPRVSETQYF
NA | NA | TRBJ1-1 | TRBV9 | TGTGCCAGCAGCGTCGAGGGGGACACTGAAGCTTTCTTT | CASSVEGDTEAFF
NA | NA | TRBJ2-7 | TRBV5-6 | TGTGCCAGCAGCTATGGAACAGGGCAGTACTTC | CASSYGTGQYF
NA | once | TRBJ2-5 | TRBV5-4 | TGTGCCAGCAGCCTCCCCCGTTCGGAGACCCAGTACTTC | CASSLPRSETQYF
NA | NA | TRBJ1-1 | TRBV18 | TGTGCCAGCTCACCAGACAGAAAGAACACTGAAGCTTTCTTT | CASSPDRKNTEAFF
NA | NA | TRBJ1-6 | TRBV28 | TGTGCCAGCAGTTTGGAGGGTTGGCGGTCACCCCTCCACTTT | CASSLEGWRSPLHF
NA | few | TRBJ1-1 | TRBV2 | TGTGCCAGCAGTGTACACCTTGAAGCTTTCTTT | CASSVHLEAFF
NA | NA | TRBJ1-5 | TRBV5-6 | TGTGCCAGCAGCCCACAGGGTGATTATCAGCCCCAGCATTTT | CASSPQGDYQPQHF
TRBD1 | NA | TRBJ1-2 | TRBV19 | TGTGCCAGTAGTTCGGACAGGGGATTCTATGGCTACACCTTC | CASSSDRGFYGYTF
TRBD1 | NA | TRBJ2-1 | TRBV9 | TGTGCCAGCAGCGTCGGGGTCTCCCCGGGACAGGGGTACAATGAGCAGTTCTTC | CASSVGVSPGQGYNEQFF
NA | NA | TRBJ1-1 | TRBV12-5 | TGTGCTAGCACATCTGGGGGGGTCCAAAGGAACACTGAAGCTTTCTTT | CASTSGGVQRNTEAFF
NA | NA | TRBJ1-6 | TRBV5-1 | TGCGCCAGCAGCTTGCCCCGAGATAATTCACCCCTCCACTTT | CASSLPRDNSPLHF
TRBD1 | NA | TRBJ1-5 | TRBV2 | TGCGCCAGCAGCTCGGACAGGGAGGATCAGCCCCAGCATTTT | CASSSDREDQPQHF
NA | NA | TRBJ1-1 | TRBV18 | TGTGCCAGCTCCGCTTCGGCGGCGAACACTGAAGCTTTCTTT | CASSASAANTEAFF
NA | NA | TRBJ2-5 | TRBV10-3 | TGTGCCATCAGTGATTGGGAGGAGAGGGGGACCCAGTACTTC | CAISDWEERGTQYF
NA | NA | TRBJ1-5 | TRBV6-7 | TGTGCCAGCAGTTACTCGGTGGACCTCAGGGCCGCGAATGGACAGCCCCAGCATTTT | CASSYSVDLRAANGQPQHF
NA | NA | TRBJ1-2 | TRBV5-1 | TGCGCCAGCAGCTTAAGCTCAGGGGAAGATGGCTACACCTTC | CASSLSSGEDGYTF
TRBD1 | NA | TRBJ1-5 | TRBV28 | TGTGCCAGCGAGACAGGGGGCAAAAATCAGCCCCAGCATTTT | CASETGGKNQPQHF
TRBD1 | NA | TRBJ1-5 | TRBV7-2 | TGTGCCAGTTCGGACAGGGGAAATCAGCCCCAGCATTTT | CASSDRGNQPQHF
NA | NA | TRBJ1-5 | TRBV19 | TGTGCCAGTAGTTCCGACGGGGGACTCAATCAGCCCCAGCATTTT | CASSSDGGLNQPQHF
TRBD2 | NA | TRBJ2-3 | TRBV4-3 | TGCGCCAGCAGCCCCCGCGGGGGGGTACCAGATACGCAGTATTTT | CASSPRGGVPDTQYF
NA | NA | TRBJ1-1 | TRBV30 | TGTGCCTGGAGTGTAGGGAGGGCGCAAGCTTTCTTT | CAWSVGRAQAFF
NA | NA | TRBJ2-3 | TRBV4-1 | TGCGCCAGCAGCCCCCTAAAGAACGGTTATAATACGCAGTATTTT | CASSPLKNGYNTQYF
TRBD1 | few | TRBJ2-7 | TRBV28 | TGTGCCAGCAGCTCTTGGGGACAGGGGGTCTACGAGCAGTACTTC | CASSSWGQGVYEQYF
NA | NA | TRBJ1-3 | TRBV7-9 | TGTGCCAGCAGCTTAGACCGACTCGGCTCCCCTTTATATTTT | CASSLDRLGSPLYF
NA | NA | TRBJ1-2 | TRBV28 | TGTGCCAGCAGTTTGATGACTTATGGCTACACCTTC | CASSLMTYGYTF
TRBD1 | NA | TRBJ2-7 | TRBV5-1 | TGCGCCAGCAGCTTGGAGGGACAGGGATTTAACGAGCAGTACTTC | CASSLEGQGFNEQYF
NA | NA | TRBJ1-5 | TRBV6-5 | TGTGCCAGCAGTCGACAGGTCAATCAGCCCCAGCATTTT | CASSRQVNQPQHF
NA | once | TRBJ1-1 | TRBV5-4 | TGTGCCAGCAGCTTCCAGGACCGGGACTTTGAAGCTTTCTTT | CASSFQDRDFEAFF
NA | few | TRBJ1-2 | TRBV4-3 | TGCGCCAGCAGCCAGAGACAAGGCGGCTACACCTTC | CASSQRQGGYTF
TRBD2 | NA | TRBJ2-2 | TRBV4-2 | TGTGCCAGCAGCCAGGCCTCCTTAGCGGGGGGGAGCACCGGGGAGCTGTTTTTT | CASSQASLAGGSTGELFF
TRBD1 | NA | TRBJ2-5 | TRBV11-2 | TGTGCCAGCAGCTTAGTACTAGACAGGGGACAGACCCAGTACTTC | CASSLVLDRGQTQYF
TRBD1 | NA | TRBJ1-1 | TRBV7-8 | TGTGCCAGCAGCTGGGGGTCCGGGACAGCGAACACTGAAGCTTTCTTT | CASSWGSGTANTEAFF
NA | NA | TRBJ1-5 | TRBV6-6 | TGTGCCAGCAGTCCGGGGGGGGAACGGGTTCAGCCCCAGCATTTT | CASSPGGERVQPQHF
TRBD1 | NA | TRBJ1-6 | TRBV11-2 | TGTGCCAGCAGACGCCTGACAGGGGGCTCGGCACCCCTCCACTTT | CASRRLTGGSAPLHF
TRBD2 | NA | TRBJ2-3 | TRBV4-3 | TGCGCCAGCAGCCAAGATGTGGGCGGGGGGGCCGGAGATACGCAGTATTTT | CASSQDVGGGAGDTQYF
TRBD2 | NA | TRBJ2-2 | TRBV11-1 | TGTGCCAGCAGCGCCCGGCGGGGGTTGGGGACCGGGGAGCTGTTTTTT | CASSARRGLGTGELFF
NA | once | TRBJ1-2 | TRBV6-5 | TGTGCCTCCCGTCCAAGCGGAATGGCTAACTATGGCTACACCTTC | CASRPSGMANYGYTF
NA | NA | TRBJ1-4 | TRBV30 | TGTGCCTGGAGCGGAGGCGGGGGTGAAAAACTGTTTTTT | CAWSGGGGEKLFF
NA | NA | TRBJ1-2 | TRBV20-1 | TGCAGTGCTCTCCCAGGGGCGCGGGACACCTTC | CSALPGARDTF
TRBD2 | once | TRBJ2-2 | TRBV4-1 | TGCGCCAGCAGCCAGGGACTAGCGGGGGTGTTCACCGGGGAGCTGTTTTTT | CASSQGLAGVFTGELFF
TRBD2 | NA | TRBJ2-5 | TRBV25-1 | TGTGCCAGCAGTACCCGGGGGGGTGAGGCGGAGACCCAGTACTTC | CASSTRGGEAETQYF
NA | NA | TRBJ2-7 | TRBV19 | TGTGCCAGTAGTATAGATCCAGAATACGAGCAGTACTTC | CASSIDPEYEQYF
TRBD1 | NA | TRBJ2-3 | TRBV23-1 | TGCGCCAGCAGTCAATCGTCCGACAGGGGGGGAGATACGCAGTATTTT | CASSQSSDRGGDTQYF
NA | NA | TRBJ1-1 | TRBV7-2 | TGTGCCAGCAGCCAACCGAGGAACGCTGAAGCTTTCTTT | CASSQPRNAEAFF
TRBD2 | NA | TRBJ2-1 | TRBV5-1 | TGCGCCAGCAGCTCGCGGGGGAACTCCTACAATGAGCAGTTCTTC | CASSSRGNSYNEQFF
NA | few | TRBJ1-6 | TRBV19 | TGTGCCAGTAGTCTTGTAGGGGGATTACGGCCTGATTCACCCCTCCACTTT | CASSLVGGLRPDSPLHF
NA | NA | TRBJ2-2 | TRBV4-3 | TGCGCCAGCAGCCAAGAAGCGAACCTGAACACCGGGGAGCTGTTTTTT | CASSQEANLNTGELFF
NA | NA | TRBJ2-3 | TRBV7-3 | TGTGCCAGCAGCTTGACAGGTTCTAGCACAGATACGCAGTATTTT | CASSLTGSSTDTQYF
TRBD1 | NA | TRBJ1-1 | TRBV6-5 | TGTGCCAGCAGTCGGACAGGGTTGATTAACACTGAAGCTTTCTTT | CASSRTGLINTEAFF
NA | NA | TRBJ1-2 | TRBV5-4 | TGTGCCAGCAGCTTGCGGGGAGAACCCATCTATGGCTACACCTTC | CASSLRGEPIYGYTF
NA | NA | TRBJ2-3 | TRBV25-1 | TGTGCCAGCAGCGAAACAGTTCGGGGGGATACGCAGTATTTT | CASSETVRGDTQYF
NA | NA | TRBJ1-4 | TRBV4-1 | TGCGCCAGCAGCCAAGGCCAGGGGTATGAAAAACTGTTTTTT | CASSQGQGYEKLFF
NA | NA | TRBJ1-5 | TRBV29-1 | TGCAGCGCAGCACAGGGTTTCGGGCAGCCCCAGCATTTT | CSAAQGFGQPQHF